Listed here are 32 T cell receptor beta chains from one sample, sequenced in a study of blood T cell repertoires in COVID-19 (dated by TCRdb to 2020 to 2021). To prepare the library, the immunoSEQ multiplex PCR assay was applied. The clones in this table, taken by TCRdb from immuneACCESS, are in-frame only. Not every clone is retained; where verified, under half of the shortfall comes from an unresolved V gene, and the cause of the rest is unknown. Counted in this sample were about 320,000 clones; 85% to 90% of them appeared once. 8% to 13% of the sample belongs to the ten largest clones. Sequencing input: PBMCs or T cells enriched from blood (not recorded which). The receptors here all came from a woman between 18 and 29 years old who had recovered from COVID-19.

The J gene is TRBJ2-7, the V gene TRBV7-6; 10 positions agree with TRBD2. Trimming took 4 bases from V and 2 from J; bases not matched to a gene: 8. Germline V gene sequence: CDR1 SGHVS, CDR2 FNYEAQ. The CDR3 has 16 amino acids. CDR3 in DNA: TGTGCCAGCAGCTCCGGTAATAGCGGGGGGACCTACGAGCAGTACTTC. Its protein is CASSSGNSGGTYEQYF.

The V and J genes are TRBV3-1 (or the pseudogene TRBV3-2) and TRBJ2-2, with TRBD2 matching 7 bases. The CDR3 consists of 14 residues. V was clipped by 4 bases and J by 4 bases; unmatched bases: 3. The germline V gene has CDR1 LGHDT and CDR2 YNNKEL (reference sequence). CDR3 bases: TGTGCCAGCAGCCCATCGGGGGGCACCGGGGAGCTGTTTTTT. Its translation: CASSPSGGTGELFF.

The chain links TRBV20-1 to TRBJ1-2; weak D call: TRBD1 (6 bases). Germline V gene data show CDR1 as DFQATT and CDR2 as SNEGSKA (reference sequence). CDR3 size: 11 residues. V was pared by 3 bases and J by 8 bases, with 10 bases between. This chain's CDR3 is CSARTDSGYTF. For the CDR3, the DNA is TGCAGTGCTAGGACGGACAGCGGCTACACCTTC.

The chain employs TRBV15 and TRBJ2-1; D gene ambiguous. V was clipped by 4 bases and J by 6 bases, with 16 bases between them. Germline-derived CDR1 and CDR2 are LNHNV and YYDKDF (reference sequence). CDR3 size: 15 residues. CDR3 DNA sequence: TGTGCCACCAGCACCGAGCTTCTTTTGTCCAATGAGCAGTTCTTC. This encodes CATSTELLLSNEQFF. The whole variable domain, filled in from reference TRBV15 and TRBJ2-1, reads DAMVIQNPRYQVTQFGKPVTLSCSQTLNHNVMYWYQQKSSQAPKLLFHYYDKDFNNEADTPDNFQSRRPNTSFCFLDIRSPGLGDTAMYLCATSTELLLSNEQFFGPGTRLTVL.

V usage is TRBV18 and J usage is TRBJ2-5; tentatively, D is TRBD1 (6 bases). Germline assignment: CDR1 KGHSH and CDR2 LQKENI. The CDR3 contains 13 residues. Between the trimmed V and J ends, which lost 3 bases and 1 base, there was a span of 6 bases. The CDR3 sequence is CASSPDSQETQYF. CDR3 coding DNA: TGTGCCAGCTCACCGGACAGCCAAGAGACCCAGTACTTC.

The rearrangement joins TRBV9 to TRBJ1-2; 8 bases match TRBD1. V lost 1 base, J lost 2 bases, and 4 bases stayed unmatched. The CDR3 extends over 15 amino acids. Germline V gene lookup returns CDR1 SGDLS and CDR2 YYNGEE. The CDR3 DNA sequence: TGTGCCAGCAGCGTACGGGCAGGGGGCAACTATGGCTACACCTTC. Amino acid sequence: CASSVRAGGNYGYTF.

The chain employs TRBV3-1 (or the pseudogene TRBV3-2) and TRBJ2-3; 9 nucleotides align to TRBD2. Germline values: CDR1 LGHDT, CDR2 YNNKEL (reference sequence). The V gene end was trimmed by 2 bases and the J gene end by 3 bases; junction bases not matched to a gene: 6. CDR3 size: 16 residues. The CDR3 spells CASSQRKRGETDTQYF. CDR3 DNA sequence: TGTGCCAGCAGCCAACGTAAGCGGGGGGAAACAGATACGCAGTATTTT.

The rearrangement links TRBV5-1 to TRBJ2-1; D unresolved. This CDR3 contains 13 residues. Looked up from germline, CDR1 is SGHRS and CDR2 is YFSETQ. The V end was cut by 2 bases, the J end by 10 bases, with 13 bases between. The CDR3 nucleotides read TGCGCCAGCAGCTTTGCGCTCCCTAACGAGCAGTTCTTC. Its translation is CASSFALPNEQFF.

The table lists this clone with a few counts. The chain joins TRBV30 to TRBJ2-5; D possibly corresponds to TRBD2 (7 bases). The CDR3 runs to 15 residues. Looked up from germline, CDR1 is GTSNPN and CDR2 is SVGIG (reference sequence). Trimming shortened V by 4 bases and J by 2 bases, and 17 bases separated the two germline ends. CDR3 nucleotide sequence: TGTGCCTGGACCCCCGGGGGGCAGCTTCAAGAGACCCAGTACTTC. Amino acid sequence: CAWTPGGQLQETQYF.

The sample holds a few counts of this clone. The V call is TRBV7-9, the J call TRBJ1-1; 9 bases match TRBD1. Trimming removed 1 base from V and 5 bases from J; junction bases left unmatched: 2. Per the germline V gene, CDR1 is SEHNR and CDR2 is FQNEAQ (reference sequence). The CDR3 is 14 amino acids. The chain's CDR3 is CASSLEGQGTEAFF. The CDR3 nucleotides are TGTGCCAGCAGCTTAGAAGGACAGGGGACTGAAGCTTTCTTT.

The genes are TRBV2 and TRBJ1-5, with 8 bases that match TRBD1. Germline V gene lookup returns CDR1 SNHLY and CDR2 FYNNEI. This CDR3 is 15 amino acids long. The J segment lost 7 bases and the V segment lost 5 bases, leaving 10 bases of the junction unmatched. The CDR3 DNA reads as TGTGCCAGCAGTACCACCCAGGGGGCGTTGCAGCCCCAGCATTTT. This codes for CASSTTQGALQPQHF.

The gene calls are TRBV28 and TRBJ2-1; 10 nucleotides line up with TRBD2. This CDR3 is built from 15 residues. Germline V gene lookup returns CDR1 MDHEN and CDR2 SYDVKM. J was trimmed by 4 bases and V by 5 bases; bases with no gene match: 5. The CDR3 DNA sequence: TGTGCCAGCAGTCCTGGACTAGCGGCATACAATGAGCAGTTCTTC. Translating it yields CASSPGLAAYNEQFF.

The CDR3, as DNA: TGTGCCAGCAGTTGGGGACAGGGGCAGTACTTC. Translation: CASSWGQGQYF. The chain couples TRBV6-2 or TRBV6-3 to TRBJ2-5; 10 bases are shared with TRBD1. The CDR3 has 11 residues. The trim removed 4 bases at V and 11 bases at J, leaving 1 base unmatched. Germline lookup yields CDR1 MNHEY and CDR2 SVGEGT.

The chain carries TRBV20-1 and TRBJ2-2; no reliable D call. This CDR3 has 11 amino acids. Germline lookup yields CDR1 DFQATT and CDR2 SNEGSKA (reference sequence). The V and J ends lost 6 bases and 7 bases respectively, with 9 bases between them. The CDR3 nucleotides are TGCAGTGCACCCGACATCGGGGAGCTGTTTTTT. Its protein is CSAPDIGELFF.

This chain uses TRBV5-4 with TRBJ1-5; 7 positions agree with TRBD1. CDR3 length equals 15 residues. Germline assignment: CDR1 SGHNT and CDR2 YYREEE (reference sequence). The V gene end was trimmed by 0 bases and the J gene end by 4 bases; junction bases not matched to a gene: 4. The CDR3 here is CASSLDRGKNQPQHF. The CDR3 region has the DNA TGTGCCAGCAGCTTGGACAGGGGAAAGAATCAGCCCCAGCATTTT.

The chain uses TRBV28 and TRBJ1-4; the D gene is possibly TRBD1 (5 bases). The V gene lost 3 bases and the J gene lost 1 base, with 15 bases spanning the gap. From germline, CDR1 is MDHEN and CDR2 SYDVKM. This CDR3 has 17 residues. CDR3 loop: CASSFWKGLVTNEKLFF. CDR3 sequence (DNA): TGTGCCAGCAGTTTTTGGAAGGGGCTTGTAACTAATGAAAAACTGTTTTTT.

CDR3 residues: CASSQAWEPGNEQFF. The DNA of the CDR3 is TGTGCCAGCAGCCAAGCGTGGGAGCCCGGGAATGAGCAGTTCTTC. This chain uses TRBV11-2 with TRBJ2-1; perhaps TRBD2 as D (5 bases). Germline CDR1 reads SGHAT; CDR2 reads FQNNGV. CDR3 size: 15 residues. V was cut by 5 bases and J by 7 bases, with 18 bases left in between.

The chain carries TRBV4-2 and TRBJ1-4; 7 bases are shared with TRBD1. In germline, CDR1 is LGHNA, CDR2 YNFKEQ. The CDR3 is made up of 16 amino acids. The V and J ends lost 0 bases and 5 bases, in that order; junction bases with no gene match: 6. The CDR3 DNA follows: TGTGCCAGCAGCCAAGAGCGGAGACAGGGAAATGAAAAACTGTTTTTT. This encodes CASSQERRQGNEKLFF.

The chain links TRBV27 to TRBJ1-1, with D maybe TRBD1 (5 bases). V shed 8 bases and J shed 1 base, with 20 bases lying between them. Germline CDR1 reads MNHEY; CDR2 reads SMNVEV (reference sequence). This CDR3 comprises 16 residues. The DNA of the CDR3 is TGTGCCAGCCGACAATACTGGGGGGAAACGAACACTGAAGCTTTCTTT. Translated, it gives CASRQYWGETNTEAFF.

The gene calls are TRBV19 and TRBJ1-6, with 8 bases lining up with TRBD1. V shed 3 bases, J shed 10 bases, and the junction held 5 bases outside the gene matches. Germline V lookup: CDR1 LNHDA, CDR2 SQIVND (reference sequence). The CDR3 length is 14 residues. The CDR3 bases are TGTGCCAGTAGTATCCAGGGGGCCCACTCACCCCTCCACTTT. Amino acids: CASSIQGAHSPLHF.

V usage is TRBV5-1 and J usage is TRBJ1-6; the match to TRBD1 covers 7 bases. Germline trimming cut 5 bases from V and 5 bases from J; bases unmatched to any gene: 4. The length of the CDR3 is 14 residues. Looked up from germline, CDR1 is SGHRS and CDR2 is YFSETQ. Written as DNA, the CDR3 is TGCGCCAGCAGTTACGACAGGGATAATTCACCCCTCCACTTT. As protein: CASSYDRDNSPLHF.

Written as DNA, the CDR3 is TGCGCCAGCAGCTTGGGGTCAGGGGGGAATGGCTACACCTTC. Its translation: CASSLGSGGNGYTF. This rearrangement joins TRBV5-1 to TRBJ1-2; 7 bases map to TRBD1. V was clipped by 0 bases and J by 6 bases; unmatched bases: 5. The CDR3 totals 14 residues. CDR1 and CDR2 (germline): SGHRS, YFSETQ. The whole variable domain, remainder taken from reference TRBV5-1 and TRBJ1-2, is KAGVTQTPRYLIKTRGQQVTLSCSPISGHRSVSWYQQTPGQGLQFLFEYFSETQRNKGNFPGRFSGRQFSNSRSEMNVSTLELGDSALYLCASSLGSGGNGYTFGSGTRLTVV.

This clone was observed once. This sequence joins TRBV5-1 and TRBJ2-5, with TRBD1 identical over 9 bases. CDR3 length: 15 amino acids. Germline V CDR1 and CDR2: SGHRS, YFSETQ. J gave up 3 bases and V 0 bases, and 3 bases lay outside the gene matches. Written as DNA, the CDR3 is TGCGCCAGCAGCTTGGGGGACAGGGCTGAAGAGACCCAGTACTTC. It is translated as CASSLGDRAEETQYF.

V usage is TRBV27 and J usage is TRBJ1-1; 7 nucleotides match TRBD1. The CDR3 has 13 residues. The germline gives CDR1 MNHEY, CDR2 SMNVEV (reference sequence). After removal of 5 bases from V and 4 bases from J, the junction contained 4 bases not matched to a gene. This CDR3 reads CASSHRGGTEAFF. The CDR3 DNA reads TGTGCCAGCAGTCACAGGGGAGGCACTGAAGCTTTCTTT.

The chain combines TRBV6-5 with TRBJ2-7, with D perhaps TRBD1 (8 bases). Germline V lookup: CDR1 MNHEY, CDR2 SVGAGI. The germline V and J ends were trimmed by 2 bases and 3 bases, with 17 bases remaining between them. This CDR3 has 16 amino acids. The CDR3 coding sequence is TGTGCCAGCAGTTACGGACTAGGACAGGGTATCTACGAGCAGTACTTC. Amino acids: CASSYGLGQGIYEQYF.

J is TRBJ1-4 and V is TRBV7-9, with D perhaps matching TRBD1 (6 bases). Germline V CDR1 and CDR2: SEHNR, FQNEAQ (reference sequence). Trimming took off 4 bases at V and 8 bases at J, with 11 bases between the two ends. This CDR3 has 13 residues. CDR3 sequence reads: CASSSTGKEKLFF. The CDR3 nucleotides read TGTGCCAGCAGCTCTACAGGGAAGGAAAAACTGTTTTTT.

The chain combines TRBV18 with TRBJ2-6; 8 bases are a match to TRBD1. J gave up 0 bases and V 3 bases, and 13 bases lay outside the gene matches. This CDR3 is built from 20 residues. Germline V gene lookup returns CDR1 KGHSH and CDR2 LQKENI. As DNA, the CDR3 is TGTGCCAGCTCACCTTTGACAGGGGTCACTAAGAGCTCTGGGGCCAACGTCCTGACTTTC. This sequence encodes CASSPLTGVTKSSGANVLTF.

The V call is TRBV3-1 (or the pseudogene TRBV3-2), the J call TRBJ2-7; D gene uncertain. The CDR3 consists of 14 residues. CDR1 is LGHDT and CDR2 is YNNKEL in the germline V gene (reference sequence). Between the trimmed V and J ends, which lost 0 bases and 2 bases, there was a span of 8 bases. The CDR3 bases are TGTGCCAGCAGCCAAGAGCTACCGGCCTACGAGCAGTACTTC. It codes for CASSQELPAYEQYF.

V and J are TRBV5-5 and TRBJ1-2; D uncertain. The germline V and J ends were trimmed by 0 bases and 0 bases, with 6 bases remaining between them. The germline CDR1 and CDR2 sequences are SGHKS and YYEKEE (reference sequence). The CDR3 runs 14 residues. The DNA for the CDR3 is TGTGCCAGCAGCTTGGAGGGAGCTAACTATGGCTACACCTTC. Translating gives CASSLEGANYGYTF.

The genes are TRBV29-1 and TRBJ2-5; 8 positions agree with TRBD1. The length of the CDR3 is 12 residues. V shed 6 bases, J shed 5 bases, and the junction held 5 bases outside the gene matches. Germline V gene sequence: CDR1 SQVTM, CDR2 ANQGSEA. The chain's CDR3 is CSVGQGGETQYF. The CDR3 nucleotides read TGCAGCGTCGGACAGGGAGGCGAGACCCAGTACTTC.

This chain connects TRBV5-1 to TRBJ1-3, with 9 bases that match TRBD1. This CDR3 has 17 residues. The germline CDR1 and CDR2 sequences are SGHRS and YFSETQ. V gave up 4 bases and J gave up 1 base; unmatched junction bases: 9. Here the CDR3 reads CASSIGQGRLSGNTIYF. DNA of the CDR3: TGCGCCAGCAGCATCGGACAGGGGAGGTTATCTGGAAACACCATATATTTT.

V and J are TRBV18 and TRBJ2-2, with TRBD2 identical over 9 bases. The CDR3 sequence is 15 residues long. Looked up from germline, CDR1 is KGHSH and CDR2 is LQKENI. V was clipped by 7 bases and J by 7 bases; unmatched bases: 10. CDR3 nucleotides: TGTGCCAGCTGCCTGCAGCGGGAGGTCGGCGGGGAGCTGTTTTTT. Residues: CASCLQREVGGELFF.